The 19 T cell receptor beta chains below come from one sample, sequenced in a study of cytomegalovirus exposure and HLA in healthy donors (dated by TCRdb to about 2017). Libraries were constructed by the immunoSEQ multiplex PCR assay. The table was pulled from immuneACCESS by TCRdb, which kept in-frame rearrangements only. Such tables lose some clones; where checked, under half of the loss comes from unresolved V genes, and the rest has no known cause. The sample has about 200,000 clones on record, 70% to 90% of them singletons. Less than 7% of the sample lies in the top ten. Source material: PBMCs. The receptors come from a woman between 18 and 30 years old in good health and CMV-seronegative.

V gene TRBV5-1 combines with J gene TRBJ1-1; tentative D call: TRBD1 (5 bases). This CDR3 contains 15 residues. The germline CDR1 and CDR2 sequences are SGHRS and YFSETQ. V dropped 5 bases and J dropped 4 bases, with 18 bases sitting between them. CDR3 region: CASSLSNLGGTEAFF. CDR3 in DNA: TGCGCCAGCAGTTTGAGCAACTTGGGGGGCACTGAAGCTTTCTTT.

The count of this clone is one. The CDR3 nucleotides are TGTGCCACCAGCAGAGATGAAGGCAGGGACGGAAACACCATATATTTT. It codes for CATSRDEGRDGNTIYF. The chain employs TRBV15 and TRBJ1-3, with D possibly matching TRBD1 (5 bases). Germline CDR1 and CDR2: LNHNV and YYDKDF (reference sequence). The V end was cut by 0 bases, the J end by 4 bases, with 13 bases between. This CDR3 contains 16 residues.

The J gene is TRBJ2-1, the V gene TRBV19; D call uncertain. The CDR3 contains 13 residues. V lost 3 bases, J lost 4 bases, and 7 bases lay in between. Germline lookup yields CDR1 LNHDA and CDR2 SQIVND (reference sequence). The CDR3 spells CASSIPPYNEQFF. The CDR3 nucleotides read TGTGCCAGTAGTATTCCCCCTTACAATGAGCAGTTCTTC.

The rearrangement uses TRBV25-1 and TRBJ2-1; 9 bases align to TRBD2. CDR3 length: 17 residues. J gave up 6 bases and V 2 bases, and 11 bases lay outside the gene matches. Looked up from germline, CDR1 is MGHDK and CDR2 is SYGVNS. CDR3 DNA sequence: TGTGCCAGCAGTGAAAGCCATATAGCGGGGGACCTCAATGAGCAGTTCTTC. This translates into CASSESHIAGDLNEQFF.

The chain recombines TRBV6-1 with TRBJ1-6, with D unresolved. This CDR3 comprises 14 residues. Germline-derived CDR1 and CDR2 are MNHNS and SASEGT. V shed 6 bases and J shed 2 bases, with 8 bases lying between them. The CDR3 coding sequence is TGTGCCAGCAGCGCTGGGCCCTATAATTCACCCCTCCACTTT. Amino acid sequence: CASSAGPYNSPLHF.

The chain carries TRBV18 and TRBJ1-2; D is possibly TRBD1 (6 bases). The CDR3 consists of 15 residues. Germline V gives CDR1 KGHSH, CDR2 LQKENI. V was cut by 4 bases and J by 3 bases, with 15 bases left in between. CDR3 amino acids: CASSRSGGQDYGYTF. Written as DNA, the CDR3 is TGTGCCAGCTCACGAAGCGGGGGGCAGGACTATGGCTACACCTTC.

The chain uses TRBV13 and TRBJ2-1, with 8 bases matching TRBD1. This CDR3 has 16 residues. Trimming cost V 6 bases and J 6 bases; bases outside gene matches: 13. CDR1 PRHDT and CDR2 FYEKMQ come from the germline V gene (reference sequence). The CDR3 sequence is CASSTAGTGTPNEQFF. The CDR3 DNA is TGTGCCAGCAGTACGGCCGGGACAGGCACACCCAATGAGCAGTTCTTC.

This clone was detected only a few times. The V gene is TRBV6-4, the J gene TRBJ1-2; no reliable D call. The ends were cut back, 4 bases at V and 4 bases at J, with 19 bases in the middle. CDR3 length equals 16 residues. Germline V gives CDR1 MRHNA, CDR2 SNTAGT. CDR3 in DNA: TGTGCCAGCAGTGTACGGCTTGCCATTCCGATCTATGGCTACACCTTC. Translation: CASSVRLAIPIYGYTF.

In its sample, this clone was seen a few times. V usage is TRBV6-5 and J usage is TRBJ2-7; 7 bases are shared with TRBD2. This CDR3 has 13 amino acids. After removal of 9 bases from V and 1 base from J, the junction contained 6 bases not matched to a gene. Germline CDR1 MNHEY, CDR2 SVGAGI. CDR3 in amino acids: CARQAGKSYEQYF. As DNA, the CDR3 is TGTGCCAGACAAGCGGGGAAATCCTACGAGCAGTACTTC.

The V call is TRBV11-2, the J call TRBJ1-2, with D unclear. Trimming removed 3 bases at V and 0 bases at J, with 11 bases between. The germline V gene encodes CDR1 SGHAT and CDR2 FQNNGV. The CDR3 covers 15 residues. The CDR3 here is CASSFGRSTNYGYTF. The CDR3 DNA follows: TGTGCCAGCAGCTTCGGACGGTCAACTAACTATGGCTACACCTTC.

This clone was detected only once. At the DNA level, this CDR3 is encoded by other sequences in the same sample as well. The V call is TRBV28, the J call TRBJ1-3, with TRBD1 identical over 9 bases. The junction had 3 bases not matched to a gene; V was cut back by 6 bases and J by 0 bases. This CDR3 is built from 15 residues. Germline lookup yields CDR1 MDHEN and CDR2 SYDVKM. Here the CDR3 reads CASSLTGGSGNTIYF. The CDR3 DNA reads as TGTGCCAGCAGCCTGACAGGGGGCTCTGGAAACACCATATATTTT.

The chain combines TRBV5-1 with TRBJ1-4; no definite D call. Trimming stripped 2 bases from V and 3 bases from J, with 11 bases between. The CDR3 has 15 residues. Germline V gene lookup returns CDR1 SGHRS and CDR2 YFSETQ. The DNA of the CDR3 is TGCGCCAGCAGCTTTGAGGGTCGAGCTAATGAAAAACTGTTTTTT. Protein: CASSFEGRANEKLFF.

The chain uses TRBV7-9 and TRBJ2-7, with 9 bases matching TRBD2. Looked up from germline, CDR1 is SEHNR and CDR2 is FQNEAQ (reference sequence). This CDR3 is built from 15 residues. J gave up 1 base and V 5 bases, and 6 bases lay outside the gene matches. CDR3 amino acids: CASSLTSGQSYEQYF. CDR3 in DNA: TGTGCCAGCAGCCTGACTAGCGGCCAATCCTACGAGCAGTACTTC.

This rearrangement joins TRBV6-6 to TRBJ1-5, with D unclear. Germline V gene sequence: CDR1 MNHNY, CDR2 SVGAGI (reference sequence). V was trimmed by 6 bases and J by 3 bases, leaving 12 bases between them. CDR3 length: 14 residues. CDR3 coding DNA: TGTGCCAGCAGCCCCGGGCTCCCCAATCAGCCCCAGCATTTT. Translating it yields CASSPGLPNQPQHF.

The count of this clone is one. The gene calls are TRBV11-2 and TRBJ2-1; D is undetermined. The CDR3 covers 11 residues. Trimming shortened V by 1 base and J by 10 bases, and 5 bases separated the two germline ends. Germline values: CDR1 SGHAT, CDR2 FQNNGV. The CDR3 spells CASSLVQEQFF. CDR3 DNA: TGTGCCAGCAGCTTAGTTCAGGAGCAGTTCTTC. Supplemented by reference TRBV11-2 and TRBJ2-1, the full variable domain reads EAGVAQSPRYKIIEKRQSVAFWCNPISGHATLYWYQQILGQGPKLLIQFQNNGVVDDSQLPKDRFSAERLKGVDSTLKIQPAKLEDSAVYLCASSLVQEQFFGPGTRLTVL.

The chain combines TRBV6-1 with TRBJ1-5, with D possibly being TRBD1 (5 bases). This CDR3 is 14 amino acids long. V was trimmed by 10 bases and J by 4 bases, leaving 17 bases between them. Germline-derived CDR1 and CDR2 are MNHNS and SASEGT. This CDR3 reads CATTSGLLNQPQHF. The CDR3 bases are TGTGCCACCACTTCGGGGCTCTTGAATCAGCCCCAGCATTTT.

This clone was seen only a few times. The chain links TRBV9 to TRBJ1-2, with D uncertain. Germline V gene lookup returns CDR1 SGDLS and CDR2 YYNGEE. The CDR3 runs to 15 residues. The ends were cut back, 0 bases at V and 5 bases at J, with 14 bases in the middle. Here the CDR3 DNA reads TGTGCCAGCAGCGTAGGTGCAGCCACCCTTTATGGCTACACCTTC. Translation: CASSVGAATLYGYTF. Variable domain in full (rest from reference TRBV9 and TRBJ1-2): DSGVTQTPKHLITATGQRVTLRCSPRSGDLSVYWYQQSLDQGLQFLIQYYNGEERAKGNILERFSAQQFPDLHSELNLSSLELGDSALYFCASSVGAATLYGYTFGSGTRLTVV.

The V and J genes are TRBV10-3 and TRBJ1-5; the match to TRBD1 covers 10 bases. Germline V gene lookup returns CDR1 ENHRY and CDR2 SYGVKD. This CDR3 contains 14 residues. The J segment lost 1 base and the V segment lost 6 bases, leaving 0 bases of the junction unmatched. The CDR3 bases are TGTGCCATCAGGGGACAGGGGAGCAATCAGCCCCAGCATTTT. Amino acids: CAIRGQGSNQPQHF.

V usage is TRBV27 and J usage is TRBJ2-3; D call uncertain. Germline CDR1 reads MNHEY; CDR2 reads SMNVEV (reference sequence). There are 14 residues in the CDR3. V gave up 5 bases and J gave up 5 bases, with 14 bases separating them. CDR3 bases: TGTGCCAGCAGTATACGCCCCCGGAAAGATACGCAGTATTTT. This codes for CASSIRPRKDTQYF.